This is a list of T cell receptor beta chains from one sample in a study of blood T cell repertoires in COVID-19. Data came from immunoSEQ multiplex PCR; TCRdb stores just in-frame clones and leaves some out. The sample shows roughly 360,000 clones, 85% to 90% of them seen only once. Material: PBMCs or T cells enriched from blood (not recorded which). The receptors shown here come from a woman in her 30s with acute COVID-19. The CDR3 runs from the conserved cysteine through the conserved F or W. The order of the fields is V gene, J gene, D gene, clone size, CDR3 length, CDR3 DNA, CDR3 protein. A D gene is named only where the DNA matches it firmly. Clone size appears in some rows only: once, few, many, or a class for an expanded clone.

V gene: TRBV6-1
J gene: TRBJ2-3
D gene: TRBD2
clone size: NA
CDR3 length: 17
CDR3 DNA: TGTGCCAGCAGTGAAGTGACTAGCGGGGGGGCCTGGGATACGCAGTATTTT
CDR3 protein: CASSEVTSGGAWDTQYF

V gene: TRBV9
J gene: TRBJ2-1
D gene: TRBD2
clone size: NA
CDR3 length: 16
CDR3 DNA: TGTGCCAGCAGCGTAGCTGGGGCGGGGGCCTACAATGAGCAGTTCTTC
CDR3 protein: CASSVAGAGAYNEQFF

V gene: TRBV2
J gene: TRBJ1-3
D gene: TRBD1
clone size: NA
CDR3 length: 15
CDR3 DNA: TGTGCCAGCAGAGAACAGGGGATAGCTGGAAACACCATATATTTT
CDR3 protein: CASREQGIAGNTIYF

V gene: TRBV12-3/TRBV12-4
J gene: TRBJ1-1
D gene: NA
clone size: NA
CDR3 length: 12
CDR3 DNA: TGTGCCAGCAGTTTATCTCGTGTTGAAGCTTTCTTT
CDR3 protein: CASSLSRVEAFF

V gene: TRBV3-1/TRBV3-2
J gene: TRBJ1-2
D gene: TRBD1
clone size: NA
CDR3 length: 16
CDR3 DNA: TGTGCCAGCAGCTCACGAGGACAGGGGGCTGACTATGGCTACACCTTC
CDR3 protein: CASSSRGQGADYGYTF

V gene: TRBV29-1
J gene: TRBJ2-2
D gene: TRBD2
clone size: NA
CDR3 length: 20
CDR3 DNA: TGCAGCGTTGCCTTCAGGGCCCTCATACTAGCGGGGGGGTTCACCGGGGAGCTGTTTTTT
CDR3 protein: CSVAFRALILAGGFTGELFF

V gene: TRBV7-9
J gene: TRBJ1-6
D gene: TRBD1
clone size: NA
CDR3 length: 16
CDR3 DNA: TGTGCCAGCAGCCGGGGACAGGGGGTTAGTAATTCACCCCTCCACTTT
CDR3 protein: CASSRGQGVSNSPLHF

V gene: TRBV30
J gene: TRBJ2-7
D gene: TRBD1
clone size: once
CDR3 length: 13
CDR3 DNA: TGTGCCTGGACGATACAGGGGGGTTACGAGCAGTACTTC
CDR3 protein: CAWTIQGGYEQYF

V gene: TRBV28
J gene: TRBJ2-7
D gene: NA
clone size: NA
CDR3 length: 12
CDR3 DNA: TGTGCCAGCAGTACAGGGGGGGGCGAGCAGTACTTC
CDR3 protein: CASSTGGGEQYF

V gene: TRBV24-1
J gene: TRBJ1-5
D gene: NA
clone size: NA
CDR3 length: 15
CDR3 DNA: TGTGCCACCAGTGATTCCGGGGGGTACAATCAGCCCCAGCATTTT
CDR3 protein: CATSDSGGYNQPQHF

V gene: TRBV7-2
J gene: TRBJ1-4
D gene: TRBD1
clone size: once
CDR3 length: 15
CDR3 DNA: TGTGCCAGCAGCTTAGGGACAGGGCGAAGTGAAAAACTGTTTTTT
CDR3 protein: CASSLGTGRSEKLFF

V gene: TRBV2
J gene: TRBJ2-2
D gene: TRBD1
clone size: NA
CDR3 length: 15
CDR3 DNA: TGTGCCAGCTCCGGGGACAGGGCGAACACCGGGGAGCTGTTTTTT
CDR3 protein: CASSGDRANTGELFF

V gene: TRBV6-2/TRBV6-3
J gene: TRBJ2-7
D gene: TRBD2
clone size: NA
CDR3 length: 16
CDR3 DNA: TGTGCCAGCAGTTTGACTAGCGGGGGGAGGAAGTACGAGCAGTACTTC
CDR3 protein: CASSLTSGGRKYEQYF

V gene: TRBV18
J gene: TRBJ1-1
D gene: NA
clone size: NA
CDR3 length: 14
CDR3 DNA: TGTGCCAGCTCAGCGACAGATTCCAACACTGAAGCTTTCTTT
CDR3 protein: CASSATDSNTEAFF

V gene: TRBV7-2
J gene: TRBJ2-5
D gene: NA
clone size: NA
CDR3 length: 13
CDR3 DNA: TGTGCCAGCAGCTTAACTACCCGCGAGACCCAGTACTTC
CDR3 protein: CASSLTTRETQYF

V gene: TRBV30
J gene: TRBJ1-6
D gene: NA
clone size: NA
CDR3 length: 15
CDR3 DNA: TGTGCCTGGAGTCGGGGTCACTCCTATAATTCACCCCTCCACTTT
CDR3 protein: CAWSRGHSYNSPLHF

V gene: TRBV6-1
J gene: TRBJ1-6
D gene: NA
clone size: NA
CDR3 length: 18
CDR3 DNA: TGTGCCAGCAGTGAAGCGGGACTGAGTTTCTCCTATAATTCACCCCTCCACTTT
CDR3 protein: CASSEAGLSFSYNSPLHF

V gene: TRBV6-2/TRBV6-3
J gene: TRBJ2-2
D gene: TRBD1
clone size: NA
CDR3 length: 16
CDR3 DNA: TGTGCCAGCAGCAGCAGGGGGCATAGAGACACCGGGGAGCTGTTTTTT
CDR3 protein: CASSSRGHRDTGELFF

V gene: TRBV19
J gene: TRBJ1-5
D gene: NA
clone size: NA
CDR3 length: 16
CDR3 DNA: TGTGCCAGTAGTATAGTGGCGGCAGGGGGCAATCAGCCCCAGCATTTT
CDR3 protein: CASSIVAAGGNQPQHF